The rows below give T cell receptor beta chains drawn from one sample of a study of siplizumab effects on memory and regulatory T cells. This table comes from immunoSEQ multiplex PCR, and its TCRdb copy is limited to in-frame clones, with some not included. In the table there are about 85,000 clones, about 95% of which are singletons. The sample comprised CD8+ T cells sorted from blood. Receptor source: a human donor in good health. Each CDR3 is given with its conserved first and last residue. A D gene is named only where the DNA matches it firmly.

>TRBJ2-6|-|TRBV9
TGTGCCAGCAGCCCGTATCGAGGGGGCTCTGGGGCCAACGTCCTGACTTTC
CASSPYRGGSGANVLTF
>TRBJ1-1|-|TRBV9
TGTGCCAGCAGCGTAGGGCAGATGAACACTGAAGCTTTCTTT
CASSVGQMNTEAFF
>TRBJ1-2|TRBD1|TRBV28
TGTGCCAGCAGTTTATCCATACAGGGGGTAAGGTATGGCTACACCTTC
CASSLSIQGVRYGYTF
>TRBJ2-1|-|TRBV19
TGTGCCTCCACCCCGGCAGGGATGGACAATGAGCAGTTCTTC
CASTPAGMDNEQFF
>TRBJ2-3|-|TRBV10-3
TGTGCCATCACGACCCCCTCCACAGATACGCAGTATTTT
CAITTPSTDTQYF
>TRBJ2-3|-|TRBV7-9
TGTGCCAGCAGCTCCCCACGGGGCCCAGATACGCAGTATTTT
CASSSPRGPDTQYF
>TRBJ2-1|-|TRBV19
TGTGCCAGTAAGGAGACAGGCGGGGGTAGTTCCTACAATGAGCAGTTCTTC
CASKETGGGSSYNEQFF
>TRBJ2-5|-|TRBV27
TGTGCCAGCAGTATCCGGGGGCGATGGTCAGAGACCCAGTACTTC
CASSIRGRWSETQYF
>TRBJ1-4|TRBD1|TRBV30
TGTGCCTGGAACCGGGACAGGGGGCAGACTAATGAAAAACTGTTTTTT
CAWNRDRGQTNEKLFF
>TRBJ2-1|-|TRBV7-3
TGTGCCAGCAGCTTAAATCGCAGGGGGGCAGATTATGAGCAGTTCTTC
CASSLNRRGADYEQFF
>TRBJ2-5|-|TRBV7-6
TGTGCCAGCAGCCCTTCATTGTGGCAAGAGACCCAGTACTTC
CASSPSLWQETQYF
>TRBJ2-3|TRBD1|TRBV9
TGTGCCAGCAGCGCCGCAGGGGGCGATCTGACAGATACGCAGTATTTT
CASSAAGGDLTDTQYF
>TRBJ2-7|-|TRBV4-1
TGCGCCAGCAGCCAAGTATCAGCGGCCTCCTACGAGCAGTACTTC
CASSQVSAASYEQYF
>TRBJ2-1|-|TRBV9
TGTGCCAGCAGTTTGTGGGCCTACAATGAGCAGTTCTTC
CASSLWAYNEQFF
>TRBJ1-1|-|TRBV14
TGTGCCAGCAGCCAAGTCAACACTGAAGCTTTCTTT
CASSQVNTEAFF
>TRBJ2-7|TRBD2|TRBV27
TGTGCCAGCAGCTACGGACTAGCGTCATCCTACGAGCAGTACTTC
CASSYGLASSYEQYF
>TRBJ2-7|-|TRBV6-1
TGTGCCAGCAAGTACAGGTTAGCCGAGCAGTACTTC
CASKYRLAEQYF
>TRBJ2-1|TRBD2|TRBV7-6
TGTGCCAGCAGCTTGGGGGGGAGTAATGAGCAGTTCTTC
CASSLGGSNEQFF
>TRBJ2-3|-|TRBV5-6
TGTGCCAGCAGCTTGGAGTTGAGGGTCGGATTCACAGATACGCAGTATTTT
CASSLELRVGFTDTQYF
>TRBJ2-5|TRBD1|TRBV11-2
TGTGCCAGCAGCTCTACCGAGGACAGGAATCTCCAGGAGACCCAGTACTTC
CASSSTEDRNLQETQYF
>TRBJ2-5|-|TRBV11-2
TGTGCCAGCAGCTTAGATTTTCAGGGGAGGGGAGAGACCCAGTACTTC
CASSLDFQGRGETQYF
>TRBJ2-1|-|TRBV7-9
TGTGCCAGCAGCTTAAAGGAGGAGCAGTTCTTC
CASSLKEEQFF
>TRBJ2-4|-|TRBV9
TGTGCCAGCAGCCCAGGGGGGGCCAAAAACATTCAGTACTTC
CASSPGGAKNIQYF
>TRBJ2-3|-|TRBV10-2
TGCGCCAGCACGGGCGGCACAGATACGCAGTATTTT
CASTGGTDTQYF
>TRBJ2-3|TRBD1|TRBV7-7
TGTGCTAGCAGCTTATATCAGGGGGCGAGAGGCACAGATACGCAGTATTTT
CASSLYQGARGTDTQYF
>TRBJ1-1|-|TRBV14
TGTGCCAGCAGCCAAATTATGAACACTGAAGCTTTCTTT
CASSQIMNTEAFF
>TRBJ2-7|TRBD2|TRBV2
TGTGCCAGCAGTGAAGCGACTAGCGGGCAGATTTCCTACGAGCAGTACTTC
CASSEATSGQISYEQYF
>TRBJ1-1|-|TRBV25-1
TGTGCCAGCAGTGTTGGGGTGAACACTGAAGCTTTCTTT
CASSVGVNTEAFF
>TRBJ2-1|-|TRBV6-1
TGTGCCAGCCCCTCCGGGACCCCTGTGCCCAATGAGCAGTTCTTC
CASPSGTPVPNEQFF
>TRBJ1-1|-|TRBV5-1
TGTGCCAGCAGCTTGGATCGGGGGAACACTGAAGCTTTCTTT
CASSLDRGNTEAFF